The 6 T cell receptor beta chains reported below all come from one sample, sequenced in a study of T cells in Graves' hyperthyroidism and ophthalmopathy. Authors of the study amplified TCR beta CDR3 regions from RNA transcripts. First-round RT-PCR of the TCR CDR3 relied on the HTBI primer set. TCRdb fed the multiplex PCR reads into MiXCR, producing one record per CDR3 protein. Of about 840,000 distinct CDR3 sequences listed, 35% to 40% are singletons. Sequenced input: blood. All receptors derive from a man younger than 35 with Graves' hyperthyroidism.

The rearrangement links TRBV6-6 to TRBJ1-2; D might be TRBD1 (6 bases). The length of the CDR3 is 14 residues. V lost 1 base, J lost 8 bases, and 14 bases lay in between. Per germline, CDR1 MNHNY and CDR2 SVGAGI (reference sequence). The CDR3 region has the DNA TGTGCCAGCAGTTACTTTACACAGGGTAACGGCTACACCTTC. It encodes CASSYFTQGNGYTF.

The chain joins TRBV6-6 to TRBJ1-1; D is perhaps TRBD1 (6 bases). Trimming shortened V by 6 bases and J by 1 base, and 15 bases separated the two germline ends. From germline, CDR1 is MNHNY and CDR2 SVGAGI (reference sequence). The CDR3 loop spans 15 amino acids. CDR3 nucleotides: TGTGCCAGCAGGGGCCGGAGGGGGACGAACACTGAAGCTTTCTTT. It encodes CASRGRRGTNTEAFF.

On this clonotype itself: The junction departs from germline at one end; a sequencing error may be responsible. The rearrangement uses TRBV10-3 and TRBJ2-5; D perhaps matches TRBD1 (6 bases). This CDR3 region has 14 residues. Germline V gene lookup returns CDR1 ENHRY and CDR2 SYGVKD. CDR3 DNA sequence: TGTGCCAGCAGTGGAGCCAGGGGTACGGAGACCCAGTACTTC. Translated: CASSGARGTETQYF.

This clonotype has more than one count but fewer than ten. This chain joins TRBV7-2 and TRBJ2-7; the D is unclear. This CDR3 is 13 amino acids long. V gave up 5 bases and J gave up 2 bases, with 10 bases separating them. Germline V lookup: CDR1 SGHTA, CDR2 FQGNSA. Written as DNA, the CDR3 is TGTGCCAGCAGCCCAGTAAGGGCCTACGAGCAGTACTTC. As protein: CASSPVRAYEQYF.

The V and J genes are TRBV12-3 or TRBV12-4 and TRBJ2-7, with TRBD1 matching 8 bases. Losses at the gene ends were 4 bases for V and 1 base for J; bases not matched to a gene: 15. CDR3 length: 18 residues. CDR3 in DNA: TGTGCCAGCAGTTCGTCCCGGGACAGGACCTTACTTTCCTACGAGCAGTACTTC. Protein product: CASSSSRDRTLLSYEQYF.

This clonotype appeared a few times. V gene TRBV20-1 combines with J gene TRBJ1-1; no firm D call. The CDR3 is made up of 19 amino acids. Trimming cost V 0 bases and J 1 base, with 24 bases left between them. Germline lookup yields CDR1 DFQATT and CDR2 SNEGSKA (reference sequence). CDR3 sequence reads: CSARDRAFFRGRENTEAFF. In DNA form, the CDR3 reads TGCAGTGCTAGAGATCGAGCTTTCTTCCGCGGAAGGGAGAACACTGAAGCTTTCTTT.